Listed below are T cell receptor beta chains from one sample, sequenced in a study of T cell responses to AZD1222 COVID-19 vaccine. Here immunoSEQ multiplex PCR was the method, and the copy in TCRdb shows in-frame clones only, minus some. The profile shows some 100,000 clones, approximately 87% of them singletons. The sample was peripheral blood, taken on day 0 of AZD1222 vaccination. The receptor set was obtained from an adult in good health. CDR3s include the opening cysteine and the closing phenylalanine or tryptophan. The D gene is left open where the match is weak. A clone size is listed for some rows: how often the clone was seen (once, few, many), or a class if it is expanded.

J | D | size | V | DNA | CDR3
TRBJ1-1 | - | - | TRBV28 | TGTGCCAGCAAAATTCAGCCGAACACTGAAGCTTTCTTT | CASKIQPNTEAFF
TRBJ2-3 | - | - | TRBV25-1 | TGTGCCAGCAGGGGGGGCTGGGACCCCACCGTCCGAGATACGCAGTATTTT | CASRGGWDPTVRDTQYF
TRBJ2-3 | TRBD2 | - | TRBV7-2 | TGTGCCAGCAGCCTAACGGGCGGGGGGGTAGGTACGCAGTATTTT | CASSLTGGGVGTQYF
TRBJ2-5 | - | few | TRBV5-6 | TGTGCCAGCAGCTTGGAAAAGACCCAGTACTTC | CASSLEKTQYF
TRBJ2-3 | - | few | TRBV7-2 | TGTGCCAGCAGCTTAAGACCGGATACGCAGTATTTT | CASSLRPDTQYF
TRBJ1-2 | - | - | TRBV3-1/TRBV3-2 | TGTGCCAGCAGCCCGAGGGACACAAACTATGGCTACACCTTC | CASSPRDTNYGYTF
TRBJ1-5 | - | - | TRBV19 | TGTGCCAGTAGTATAGCCACGGGGGAAGGGCAGCCCCAGCATTTT | CASSIATGEGQPQHF
TRBJ2-3 | - | once | TRBV7-2 | TGTGCCAGCAGCCTCTCCGCGGTCGCCCGTGGGGTCTTT | CASSLSAVARGVF
TRBJ2-7 | TRBD1 | few | TRBV6-1 | TGTGCCAGCAGTGACACCGGGACAGCAATTCCCTACGAGCAGTACTTC | CASSDTGTAIPYEQYF
TRBJ1-2 | - | once | TRBV19 | TGTGCCAGTAGTCAAATCCTTTCATCTTGGGGCTACACCTTC | CASSQILSSWGYTF
TRBJ1-2 | - | few | TRBV9 | TGTGCCAGCAGCCCCGCGGGTAGGGCCTATGGCTACACCTTC | CASSPAGRAYGYTF
TRBJ1-5 | TRBD1 | - | TRBV28 | TGTGCCAGCAGTTTACCCTTAGGGACAGGGTATCAGCCCCAGCATTTT | CASSLPLGTGYQPQHF
TRBJ2-1 | TRBD2 | - | TRBV5-1 | TGCGCCAGCAGCTTGGATAGCGGGGGGGAAGAGCAGTTCTTC | CASSLDSGGEEQFF
TRBJ2-1 | - | - | TRBV6-4 | TGTGCCAGCAGTCCCCTTGGGGGGGCCGGTGAGCAGTTCTTC | CASSPLGGAGEQFF
TRBJ2-7 | - | - | TRBV28 | TGTGCCAGCAGTTTGGTCGGCGGGGCGACACCCTACGAGCAGTACTTC | CASSLVGGATPYEQYF
TRBJ2-7 | - | - | TRBV5-1 | TGCGCCAGCAGCTTGACAGAGGTCGAGCAGTACTTC | CASSLTEVEQYF
TRBJ2-2 | TRBD1 | - | TRBV7-2 | TGTGCCAGCAGCACCCGACAGGGGGCGCGGACCGGGGAGCTGTTTTTT | CASSTRQGARTGELFF
TRBJ1-1 | TRBD1 | - | TRBV6-6 | TGTGCCAGCAGGAGGGGTGGGACAGAAGTGAACACTGAAGCTTTCTTT | CASRRGGTEVNTEAFF
TRBJ1-3 | - | - | TRBV4-3 | TGCGCCAGCAGCAACCAGCTCTCTGGAAACACCATATATTTT | CASSNQLSGNTIYF
TRBJ1-1 | TRBD1 | - | TRBV18 | TGTGCCAGCTCCCCGTCCCGGGACAGGGTGAACACTGAAGCTTTCTTT | CASSPSRDRVNTEAFF
TRBJ2-5 | - | - | TRBV12-3/TRBV12-4 | TGTGCCAGCAGACTAGACAGGCAAGAGACCCAGTACTTC | CASRLDRQETQYF
TRBJ2-7 | TRBD2 | - | TRBV28 | TGTGCCAGCAGTTTGGATGAGGGAGGGAAGTACGAGCAGTACTTC | CASSLDEGGKYEQYF
TRBJ1-5 | TRBD1 | - | TRBV19 | TGTGCCAGTAGCGTTGGGACAGGGAGTAACCAGCCCCAGCATTTT | CASSVGTGSNQPQHF
TRBJ2-7 | - | - | TRBV29-1 | TGCAGCGTTGGGGGCGGTATCTACGAGCAGTACTTC | CSVGGGIYEQYF
TRBJ1-1 | - | - | TRBV6-6 | TGTGCCAGCAGTTACGGCGGGGGGGCGAACACTGAAGCTTTCTTT | CASSYGGGANTEAFF
TRBJ2-5 | - | - | TRBV6-5 | TGTGCCAGCAGTTACTCGTGGGGGTGGGAGACCCAGTACTTC | CASSYSWGWETQYF
TRBJ1-5 | TRBD1 | - | TRBV18 | TGTGCCAGCTCACCTCTCGACAGGGACCCAACTTATAGCAATCAGCCCCAGCATTTT | CASSPLDRDPTYSNQPQHF
TRBJ2-1 | - | - | TRBV11-2 | TGTGCCAGCAGCTCCCTGGGCCTCTCCTACAATGAGCAGTTCTTC | CASSSLGLSYNEQFF
TRBJ2-2 | - | - | TRBV11-2 | TGTGCCAGCAGAAAGCATCCAGAGAACACCGGGGAGCTGTTTTTT | CASRKHPENTGELFF
TRBJ2-2 | TRBD2 | - | TRBV11-3 | TGTGCCAGCAGCTCTTACGGGGGGGCGGCAGGGGAGCTGTTTTTT | CASSSYGGAAGELFF
TRBJ1-6 | - | - | TRBV19 | TGTGCCAGCGGTTGGGTGAATTCACCCCTCCACTTT | CASGWVNSPLHF
TRBJ2-7 | TRBD1 | - | TRBV9 | TGTGCCAGCAGCGCCCGGACAGGGGGCGACTACTACGAGCAGTACTTC | CASSARTGGDYYEQYF
TRBJ2-7 | TRBD2 | few | TRBV6-2/TRBV6-3 | TGTGCCAGCAGCGAGGCCGGGACTAGCACGTCCTACGAGCAGTACTTC | CASSEAGTSTSYEQYF
TRBJ1-6 | TRBD1 | - | TRBV7-2 | TGTGCCAGCAGCTTAACCTCGACAGGGGATTCACCCCTCCACTTT | CASSLTSTGDSPLHF
TRBJ1-5 | - | - | TRBV2 | TGTGCCAGCAGTGGTCAACGGGGCACCCCATCCCCGCCCCAGCATTTT | CASSGQRGTPSPPQHF
TRBJ1-2 | TRBD1 | - | TRBV25-1 | TGTGCCAGCAGTGGAGGGCAGGGGGTCTATGGCTACACCTTC | CASSGGQGVYGYTF
TRBJ2-2 | - | - | TRBV5-1 | TGCGCCAGCAGCTCTCAGGTTAACACCGGGGAGCTGTTTTTT | CASSSQVNTGELFF
TRBJ2-1 | - | - | TRBV4-1 | TGCGCCAGCAGCCAAGATCCGCCTCATAGTCGGAGCTACAATGAGCAGTTCTTC | CASSQDPPHSRSYNEQFF
TRBJ1-3 | TRBD1 | - | TRBV6-5 | TGTGCCAGCTCCCATACAGGGGGCACTGGAAACACCATATATTTT | CASSHTGGTGNTIYF
TRBJ2-1 | - | - | TRBV3-1/TRBV3-2 | TGTGCCAGCAGCCAAGTCTATCGGGACAATGAGCAGTTCTTC | CASSQVYRDNEQFF
TRBJ1-1 | TRBD1 | - | TRBV15 | TGTGCCACCAGCAGAGATGCGCGACAGGGGGCGATTGAAGCTTTCTTT | CATSRDARQGAIEAFF
TRBJ2-7 | - | - | TRBV28 | TGTGCCAGCTTCCCCTCGGGCAGGAGGTGGGAGCAGTACTTC | CASFPSGRRWEQYF
TRBJ1-1 | - | - | TRBV6-2/TRBV6-3 | TGTGCCAGCAGTTATCAGGGCAAGAACACTGAAGCTTTCTTT | CASSYQGKNTEAFF
TRBJ1-4 | - | - | TRBV6-5 | TGTGCCAGTGGAGCCAGGGAGTATGAAAAACTGTTTTTT | CASGAREYEKLFF
TRBJ1-3 | - | - | TRBV30 | TGTGCCTGGAGTGTAAGAGGGACGGGGGGGATTGGAAACACCATATATTTT | CAWSVRGTGGIGNTIYF
TRBJ1-1 | TRBD1 | once | TRBV5-4 | TGTGCCAGCAGCTTTGGTGGACAGGGGATTATGAACACTGAAGCTTTCTTT | CASSFGGQGIMNTEAFF
TRBJ2-6 | - | - | TRBV19 | TGTGCCAGTACTGGACAGTTCAGCTCTGGGGCCAACGTCCTGACTTTC | CASTGQFSSGANVLTF
TRBJ1-1 | - | - | TRBV2 | TGTGCCAGCTCGGGAGTGAACACTGAAGCTTTCTTT | CASSGVNTEAFF
TRBJ2-7 | - | few | TRBV11-3 | TGTGCCAGCAGCCCCGTCAGGGACGGTCCCTACGAGCAGTACTTC | CASSPVRDGPYEQYF
TRBJ2-5 | TRBD2 | - | TRBV5-1 | TGCGCCAGCAGCTTGGGGATGGGGACTAGCGGGGAAGAGACCCAGTACTTC | CASSLGMGTSGEETQYF
TRBJ1-4 | TRBD1 | - | TRBV7-8 | TGTGCCAGCAGCCCAGGGGGGTTGACTAATGAAAAACTGTTTTTT | CASSPGGLTNEKLFF
TRBJ1-4 | TRBD1 | few | TRBV3-1/TRBV3-2 | TGTGCCAGCAGCCAAGGCCCGACAGGGGTGGGCCTTAATGGTGAAAAACTGTTTTTT | CASSQGPTGVGLNGEKLFF
TRBJ1-1 | - | once | TRBV30 | TGTGCCTGGAGTGCGGCGGAAGGGATTGAAGCTTTCTTT | CAWSAAEGIEAFF
TRBJ2-2 | TRBD2 | - | TRBV5-1 | TGCGCCAGCACCCCTAGCGGGGGTCTGAACACCGGGGAGCTGTTTTTT | CASTPSGGLNTGELFF
TRBJ2-1 | - | - | TRBV14 | TGTGCCAGCAGCCATACGGGACGACCTGAGCAGTTCTTC | CASSHTGRPEQFF